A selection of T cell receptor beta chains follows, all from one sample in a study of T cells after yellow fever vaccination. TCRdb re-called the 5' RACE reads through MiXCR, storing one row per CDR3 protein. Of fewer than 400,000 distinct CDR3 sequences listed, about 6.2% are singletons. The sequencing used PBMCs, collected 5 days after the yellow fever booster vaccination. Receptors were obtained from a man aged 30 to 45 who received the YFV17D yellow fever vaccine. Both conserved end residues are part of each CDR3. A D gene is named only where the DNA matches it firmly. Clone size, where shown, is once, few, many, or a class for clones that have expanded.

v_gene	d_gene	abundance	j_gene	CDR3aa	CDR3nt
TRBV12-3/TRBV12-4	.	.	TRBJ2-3	CASKLGQLTDTQYF	TGTGCCAGCAAACTAGGACAGTTAACAGATACGCAGTATTTT
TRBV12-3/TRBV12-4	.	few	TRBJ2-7	CASSSRDFYEQYF	TGTGCCAGCAGCTCACGGGACTTCTACGAGCAGTACTTC
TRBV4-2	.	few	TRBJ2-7	CASSQDTGSYEQYF	TGTGCCAGCAGCCAAGACACAGGGTCTTACGAGCAGTACTTC
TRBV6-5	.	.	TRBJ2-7	CASTPDRYEQYF	TGTGCCAGCACCCCCGACAGATACGAGCAGTACTTC
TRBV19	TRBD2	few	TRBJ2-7	CAPFEGLAGREQYF	TGTGCTCCTTTCGAGGGGCTAGCGGGACGCGAGCAGTACTTC
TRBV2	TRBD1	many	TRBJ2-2	CASEGQGMAGELFF	TGTGCCAGCGAGGGACAGGGGATGGCCGGGGAGCTGTTTTTT
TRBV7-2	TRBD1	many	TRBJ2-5	CASSLRDRGEETQYF	TGTGCCAGCAGCTTACGGGACAGGGGTGAGGAGACCCAGTACTTC
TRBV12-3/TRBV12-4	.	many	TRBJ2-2	CASSFPWGGELFF	TGTGCCAGCAGTTTCCCTTGGGGCGGGGAGCTGTTTTTT
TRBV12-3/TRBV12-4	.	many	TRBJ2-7	CASSVSGLYEQYF	TGTGCCAGCAGTGTCTCGGGTCTCTACGAGCAGTACTTC
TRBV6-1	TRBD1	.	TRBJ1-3	CASSLTGTAGNTIYF	TGTGCCAGCAGCCTCACCGGGACAGCTGGAAACACCATATATTTT